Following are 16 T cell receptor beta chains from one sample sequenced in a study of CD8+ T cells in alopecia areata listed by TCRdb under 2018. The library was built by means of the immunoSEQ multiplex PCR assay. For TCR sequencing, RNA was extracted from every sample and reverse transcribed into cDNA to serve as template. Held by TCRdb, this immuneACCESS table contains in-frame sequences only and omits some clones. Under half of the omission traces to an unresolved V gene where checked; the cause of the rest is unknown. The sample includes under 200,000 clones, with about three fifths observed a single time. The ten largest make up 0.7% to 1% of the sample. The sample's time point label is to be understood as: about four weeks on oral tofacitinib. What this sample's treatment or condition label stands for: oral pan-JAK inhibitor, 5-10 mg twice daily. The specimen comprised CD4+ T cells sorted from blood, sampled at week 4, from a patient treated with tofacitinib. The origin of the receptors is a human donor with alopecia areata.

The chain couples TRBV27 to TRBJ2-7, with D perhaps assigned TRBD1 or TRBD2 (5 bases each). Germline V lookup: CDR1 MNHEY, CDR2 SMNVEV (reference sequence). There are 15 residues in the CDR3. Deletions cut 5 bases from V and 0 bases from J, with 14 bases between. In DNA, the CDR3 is TGTGCCAGCAGTCCACTCCGGGACCGCTCCTACGAGCAGTACTTC. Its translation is CASSPLRDRSYEQYF.

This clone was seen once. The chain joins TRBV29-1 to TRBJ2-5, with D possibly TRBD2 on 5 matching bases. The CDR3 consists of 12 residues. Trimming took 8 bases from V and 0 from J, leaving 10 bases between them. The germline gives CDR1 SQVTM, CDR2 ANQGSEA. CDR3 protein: CSIRRYQETQYF. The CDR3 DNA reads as TGCAGCATCCGGAGGTACCAAGAGACCCAGTACTTC.

CDR3 sequence (DNA): TGCGCCAGCAGCCCCGGACAGGGCAAGACCCAGTACTTC. Its translation is CASSPGQGKTQYF. The V and J genes are TRBV5-1 and TRBJ2-5, with 8 nucleotides matching TRBD1. The germline gives CDR1 SGHRS, CDR2 YFSETQ. After removal of 4 bases from V and 6 bases from J, the junction contained 5 bases not matched to a gene. The CDR3 consists of 13 residues.

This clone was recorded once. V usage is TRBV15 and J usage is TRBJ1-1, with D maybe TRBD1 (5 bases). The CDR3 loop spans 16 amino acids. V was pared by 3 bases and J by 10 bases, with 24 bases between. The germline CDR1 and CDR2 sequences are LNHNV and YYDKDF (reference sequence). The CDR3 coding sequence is TGTGCCACCAGCAGCCAGGCGACGGGGCCGGGGAGACTAGCTTTCTTT. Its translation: CATSSQATGPGRLAFF.

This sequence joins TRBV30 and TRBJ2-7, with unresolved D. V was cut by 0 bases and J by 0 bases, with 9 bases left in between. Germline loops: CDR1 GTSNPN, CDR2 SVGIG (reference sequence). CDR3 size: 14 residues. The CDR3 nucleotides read TGTGCCTGGAGTGTACGGACGGACTCCTACGAGCAGTACTTC. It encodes CAWSVRTDSYEQYF.

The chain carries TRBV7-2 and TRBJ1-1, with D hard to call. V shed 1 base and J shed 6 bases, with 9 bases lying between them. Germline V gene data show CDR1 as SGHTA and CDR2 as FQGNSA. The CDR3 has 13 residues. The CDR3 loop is CASSLGDTSEAFF. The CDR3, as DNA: TGTGCCAGCAGCTTAGGCGACACGTCTGAAGCTTTCTTT. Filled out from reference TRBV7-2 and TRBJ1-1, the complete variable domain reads GAGVSQSPSNKVTEKGKDVELRCDPISGHTALYWYRQSLGQGLEFLIYFQGNSAPDKSGLPSDRFSAERTGGSVSTLTIQRTQQEDSAVYLCASSLGDTSEAFFGQGTRLTVV.

The CDR3 reads CASNFWGANTGELFF. The CDR3 region has the DNA TGTGCCAGCAACTTTTGGGGAGCGAACACCGGGGAGCTGTTTTTT. V gene TRBV2 combines with J gene TRBJ2-2; TRBD2 is a possible D gene (5 bases). Germline lookup yields CDR1 SNHLY and CDR2 FYNNEI. V was pared by 7 bases and J by 0 bases, with 12 bases between. This CDR3 contains 15 residues.

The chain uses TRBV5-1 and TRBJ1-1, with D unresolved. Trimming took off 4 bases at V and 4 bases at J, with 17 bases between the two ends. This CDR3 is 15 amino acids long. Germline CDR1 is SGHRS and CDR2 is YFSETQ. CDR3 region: CASSRVEEGSTEAFF. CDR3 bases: TGCGCCAGCAGCCGGGTTGAGGAAGGGTCCACTGAAGCTTTCTTT.

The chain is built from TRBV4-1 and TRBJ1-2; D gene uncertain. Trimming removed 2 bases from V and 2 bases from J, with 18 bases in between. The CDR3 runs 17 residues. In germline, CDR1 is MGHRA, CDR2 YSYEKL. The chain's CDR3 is CASSQPRNRRSNYGYTF. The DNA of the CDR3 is TGCGCCAGCAGCCAACCTCGGAACCGACGGAGCAACTATGGCTACACCTTC.

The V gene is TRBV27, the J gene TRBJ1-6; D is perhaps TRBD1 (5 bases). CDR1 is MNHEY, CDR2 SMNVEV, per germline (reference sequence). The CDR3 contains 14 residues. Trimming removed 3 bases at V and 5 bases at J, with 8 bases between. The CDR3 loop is CASSLETDNSPLHF. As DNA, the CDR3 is TGTGCCAGCAGTTTGGAGACAGATAATTCACCCCTCCACTTT.

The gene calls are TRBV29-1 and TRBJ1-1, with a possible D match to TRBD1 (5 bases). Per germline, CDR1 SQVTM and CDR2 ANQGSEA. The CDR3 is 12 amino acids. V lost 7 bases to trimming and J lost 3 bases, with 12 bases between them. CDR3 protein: CSAGSQHTEAFF. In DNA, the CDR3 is TGCAGCGCAGGGAGTCAGCACACTGAAGCTTTCTTT. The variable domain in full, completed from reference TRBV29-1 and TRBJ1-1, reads SAVISQKPSRDICQRGTSLTIQCQVDSQVTMMFWYRQQPGQSLTLIATANQGSEATYESGFVIDKFPISRPNLTFSTLTVSNMSPEDSSIYLCSAGSQHTEAFFGQGTRLTVV.

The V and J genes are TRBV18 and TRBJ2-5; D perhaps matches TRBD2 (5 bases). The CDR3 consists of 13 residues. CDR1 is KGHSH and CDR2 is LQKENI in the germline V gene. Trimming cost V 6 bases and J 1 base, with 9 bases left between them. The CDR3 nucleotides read TGTGCCAGCTCTCGGGGAAGCCAAGAGACCCAGTACTTC. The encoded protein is CASSRGSQETQYF.

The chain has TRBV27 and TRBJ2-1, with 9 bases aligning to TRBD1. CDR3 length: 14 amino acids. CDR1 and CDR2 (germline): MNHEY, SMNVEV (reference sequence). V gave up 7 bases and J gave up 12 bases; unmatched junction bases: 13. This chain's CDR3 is CASTVPGQGEGQFF. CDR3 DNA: TGTGCCAGCACCGTCCCGGGACAGGGAGAAGGGCAGTTCTTC.

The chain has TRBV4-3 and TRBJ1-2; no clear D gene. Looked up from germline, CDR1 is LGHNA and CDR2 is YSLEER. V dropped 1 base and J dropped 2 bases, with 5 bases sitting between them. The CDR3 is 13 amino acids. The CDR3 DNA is TGCGCCAGCAGCCAAGCACAAAACTATGGCTACACCTTC. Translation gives CASSQAQNYGYTF.

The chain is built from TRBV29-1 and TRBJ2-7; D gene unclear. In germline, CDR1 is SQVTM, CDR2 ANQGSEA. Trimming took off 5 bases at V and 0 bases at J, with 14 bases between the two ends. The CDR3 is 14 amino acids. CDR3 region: CSVRVGPNSYEQYF. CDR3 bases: TGCAGCGTTCGTGTTGGGCCTAACTCCTACGAGCAGTACTTC.

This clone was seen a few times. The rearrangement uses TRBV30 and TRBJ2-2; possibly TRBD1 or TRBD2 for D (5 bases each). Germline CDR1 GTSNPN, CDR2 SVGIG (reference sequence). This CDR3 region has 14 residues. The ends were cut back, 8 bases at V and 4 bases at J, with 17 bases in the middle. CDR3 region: CARGHLAFTGELFF. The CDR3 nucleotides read TGTGCCCGAGGACACCTAGCTTTCACCGGGGAGCTGTTTTTT.